The 16 T cell receptor beta chains below all came from one sample that was sequenced in a study of CD8 T cells in Susac syndrome. RNA in amounts of about 0.5 to 1 ug was reverse transcribed with random hexamers. TCRdb fed the immunoSEQ multiplex PCR reads into MiXCR, producing one record per CDR3 protein. The repertoire holds hundreds of thousands of distinct CDR3 sequences, just over 90% seen once, with around 0.07% in the top ten. The sequencing sample was made of CD4+ T cells from PBMCs. The receptors originated from a human donor with multiple sclerosis.

This clonotype has only one observation. The CDR3 region has the DNA TGCGCCAGCAGCCTCTCTGAGGGGGTCGCAGATACGCAGTATTTT. This codes for CASSLSEGVADTQYF. The genes are TRBV5-1 and TRBJ2-3; D perhaps matches TRBD1 (6 bases). Trimming stripped 4 bases from V and 4 bases from J, with 16 bases between. The CDR3 spans 15 residues. CDR1 SGHRS and CDR2 YFSETQ come from the germline V gene. Complete variable domain (other parts from reference TRBV5-1 and TRBJ2-3): KAGVTQTPRYLIKTRGQQVTLSCSPISGHRSVSWYQQTPGQGLQFLFEYFSETQRNKGNFPGRFSGRQFSNSRSEMNVSTLELGDSALYLCASSLSEGVADTQYFGPGTRLTVL.

The chain employs TRBV21-1 and TRBJ2-7. TRBV21-1 is reported as a pseudogene. The CDR3 length is 12 residues. The CDR3: CASSKGSYEQYF. The CDR3 bases are TGTGCCAGCAGCAAAGGCTCCTACGAGCAGTACTTC.

This clonotype has only one observation. V usage is TRBV28 and J usage is TRBJ2-7; TRBD2 matches at 7 bases. The germline V gene has CDR1 MDHEN and CDR2 SYDVKM. The CDR3 length is 14 residues. V lost 6 bases and J lost 3; bases outside the gene matches: 8. CDR3 residues: CASRPAGENYEQYF. CDR3 DNA: TGTGCCAGCAGACCGGCGGGGGAAAACTACGAGCAGTACTTC.

This clonotype was seen only a few times. The rearrangement uses TRBV5-1 and TRBJ2-3; D is unclear. V lost 0 bases and J lost 1, with 9 bases in between. Germline V CDR1 and CDR2: SGHRS, YFSETQ. The CDR3 runs to 15 residues. The CDR3 protein is CASSLEGSRTDTQYF. CDR3 sequence (DNA): TGCGCCAGCAGCTTGGAGGGTAGCCGCACAGATACGCAGTATTTT.

The V and J genes are TRBV15 and TRBJ2-3; 9 bases fit TRBD1. Germline V gene sequence: CDR1 LNHNV, CDR2 YYDKDF (reference sequence). V shed 3 bases, J shed 1 base, and the junction held 5 bases outside the gene matches. This CDR3 has 16 residues. CDR3 sequence (DNA): TGTGCCACCAGCAGTGTTACAGGGGGCGGCACAGATACGCAGTATTTT. It translates to CATSSVTGGGTDTQYF.

The V gene is TRBV19, the J gene TRBJ1-2; D is possibly TRBD1 (5 bases). The CDR3 length is 12 residues. V lost 7 bases and J 13 bases, leaving 19 bases between the germline ends. CDR1 is LNHDA, CDR2 SQIVND, per germline (reference sequence). CDR3 sequence: CASTDDGGKGTF. Here the CDR3 DNA reads TGTGCCAGTACCGATGACGGGGGGAAAGGCACCTTC.

This clonotype has a handful of counts. The chain employs TRBV7-2 and TRBJ1-5; tentatively, D is TRBD1 (6 bases). In germline, CDR1 is SGHTA, CDR2 FQGNSA. CDR3 length: 13 amino acids. Trimming removed 1 base at V and 7 bases at J, with 8 bases between. For the CDR3, the DNA is TGTGCCAGCAGCTTAGACAGGGTGCAGCCCCAGCATTTT. Its translation: CASSLDRVQPQHF.

The rearrangement links TRBV20-1 to TRBJ2-7; 8 bases line up with TRBD2. This CDR3 has 12 residues. Germline loops: CDR1 DFQATT, CDR2 SNEGSKA (reference sequence). J lost 6 bases, V lost 3 bases, and 4 bases had no gene match. The CDR3 nucleotides are TGCAGTGCTAGTGGGCGGGGGGCCGAGCAGTACTTC. Protein product: CSASGRGAEQYF.

The chain recombines TRBV29-1 with TRBJ2-7; 8 nucleotides line up with TRBD2. CDR3 length equals 13 residues. Per the germline V gene, CDR1 is SQVTM and CDR2 is ANQGSEA. Unmatched junction bases numbered 4, after V lost 4 bases and J lost 2 bases. The CDR3 here is CSVVVGGAYEQYF. For the CDR3, the DNA is TGCAGCGTTGTCGTCGGGGGGGCCTACGAGCAGTACTTC.

The chain couples TRBV3-1 to TRBJ2-3, with 7 positions matching TRBD1. The CDR3 sequence is 16 residues long. The V segment lost 4 bases and the J segment 4 bases; nucleotides outside the gene matches: 11. CDR1 and CDR2 (germline): LGHDT, YNNKEL (reference sequence). The CDR3 bases are TGTGCCAGCAGCCGCCGACAGGGTTCGGTCTCAGATACGCAGTATTTT. This encodes CASSRRQGSVSDTQYF.

The rearrangement uses TRBV4-1 and TRBJ2-7, with D perhaps matching TRBD2 (5 bases). Germline CDR1 is MGHRA and CDR2 is YSYEKL. This CDR3 is 16 amino acids long. With 4 bases removed from V and 2 bases from J, the gap between germline ends came to 18 bases. The CDR3 is CASSPLDVGVTYEQYF. CDR3 coding DNA: TGCGCCAGCAGCCCCTTAGATGTCGGGGTTACCTACGAGCAGTACTTC.

The chain couples TRBV2 to TRBJ2-7; D unclear. The CDR3 totals 11 residues. Between the trimmed V and J ends, which lost 2 bases and 7 bases, there was a span of 6 bases. Germline V gene data show CDR1 as SNHLY and CDR2 as FYNNEI. The CDR3 DNA sequence: TGTGCCAGCAGTGAAAATGCGGAGCAGTACGTC. Translating gives CASSENAEQYV.

J is TRBJ1-2 and V is TRBV3-1; 7 nucleotides match TRBD1. Germline-derived CDR1 and CDR2 are LGHDT and YNNKEL (reference sequence). V was clipped by 4 bases and J by 8 bases; unmatched bases: 10. The CDR3 is 14 residues long. CDR3 protein: CASSLRSRGNGYTF. The CDR3, as DNA: TGTGCCAGCAGCCTCAGGAGCAGGGGGAACGGCTACACCTTC.

This chain uses TRBV6-8 with TRBJ2-3; 8 bases agree with TRBD1. In germline, CDR1 is MNHGY, CDR2 SAAAGT. The V and J ends lost 6 bases and 8 bases, in that order; junction bases with no gene match: 16. This CDR3 is 16 amino acids long. CDR3 in amino acids: CASSPRTAAQGGTQYF. CDR3 DNA: TGTGCCAGCAGCCCCCGGACGGCAGCACAGGGGGGTACGCAGTATTTT.

This chain joins TRBV5-1 and TRBJ2-3; 9 positions match TRBD2. V dropped 3 bases and J dropped 9; count of bases not matched to a gene: 11. Germline lookup yields CDR1 SGHRS and CDR2 YFSETQ. This CDR3 contains 15 residues. CDR3 region: CASSSLAGARGTQYF. CDR3 DNA sequence: TGCGCCAGCAGCTCTTTAGCGGGGGCTAGAGGCACGCAGTATTTT.

This chain uses TRBV4-2 with TRBJ2-3, with D tentatively TRBD2 (6 bases). Germline V gene sequence: CDR1 LGHNA, CDR2 YNFKEQ. Trimming cost V 1 base and J 2 bases, with 13 bases left between them. This CDR3 is 16 amino acids long. The CDR3 loop reads CASSQGRLELTDTQYF. The DNA of the CDR3 is TGTGCCAGCAGCCAAGGCCGACTAGAGCTCACAGATACGCAGTATTTT.